This T cell receptor (beta chain) comes out of a study of Graves' ophthalmopathy and Graves' hyperthyroidism. This clonotype has only a few counts. Its antigen is undetermined. Points from the study as a whole: Most expanded clonotypes in thyroid above 0.001 frequency also showed up in blood.

Amplification of TCR beta CDR3 regions used RNA transcripts. After a first-round RT-PCR with HTBI primers, a second-round multiplex PCR was run. Using its own MiXCR run on the multiplex PCR reads, TCRdb lists one record per CDR3 protein. Among 500,000 to 700,000 distinct CDR3 sequences listed, approximately 37% were seen once. CDR1 is SNHLY and CDR2 is FYNNEI in the germline V gene. This CDR3 is 14 amino acids long. Trimming pared 6 bases from V and 1 base from J, leaving 11 bases between. Sequencing input: peripheral blood or thyroid tissue (not recorded which). The receptor was isolated from an adult man with Graves' hyperthyroidism. V gene TRBV2 combines with J gene TRBJ2-3; D is ambiguous. CDR3 region: CASRATQGTDTQYF. CDR3 sequence (DNA): TGTGCCAGCAGGGCTACCCAGGGCACAGATACGCAGTATTTT.